One and the same sample provided the 31 T cell receptor beta chains below, sequenced in a study of T cells in Graves' hyperthyroidism and ophthalmopathy. Regions amplified from RNA transcripts were the TCR beta CDR3 regions. First-round RT-PCR of the TCR CDR3 relied on the HTBI primer set. TCRdb passed the multiplex PCR reads through MiXCR, listing each CDR3 protein once. The sample contains 450,000 to 650,000 distinct CDR3 sequences, about 15% of which appear only once. The sequencing sample was made of blood. These receptors originate from a woman aged 18-29 years with Graves' ophthalmopathy.

This clonotype was found a few times. The rearrangement links TRBV20-1 to TRBJ1-2, with D unclear. V shed 6 bases and J shed 1 base, with 9 bases lying between them. Germline CDR1 and CDR2: DFQATT and SNEGSKA (reference sequence). The CDR3 is 12 amino acids. CDR3 sequence (DNA): TGCAGTGCGGTGGACGATAACTATGGCTACACCTTC. This translates into CSAVDDNYGYTF.

This clonotype was found many times. The chain is built from TRBV6-1 and TRBJ1-1; 7 positions match TRBD1. Germline CDR1 and CDR2: MNHNS and SASEGT. Trimming took 3 bases from V and 10 from J; bases not matched to a gene: 11. The CDR3 spans 14 residues. In nucleotides, the CDR3 is TGTGCCAGCAGTGATGGTGTTCCGGGGACAGCAGCTTTCTTT. Protein: CASSDGVPGTAAFF.

This clonotype showed up just a few times. This chain links TRBV12-3 or TRBV12-4 with TRBJ1-4, with D hard to call. V lost 1 base to trimming and J lost 6 bases, with 18 bases between them. This CDR3 has 17 amino acids. This CDR3 is CASSLGRDWRSDEKLFF. Written as DNA, the CDR3 is TGTGCCAGCAGTTTAGGCCGGGATTGGAGATCTGATGAAAAACTGTTTTTT.

This clonotype was seen more than once but under ten times. V gene TRBV12-3 or TRBV12-4 combines with J gene TRBJ2-1, with D possibly called TRBD1 or TRBD2 (5 bases each). V lost 6 bases and J 9 bases, leaving 15 bases between the germline ends. The length of the CDR3 is 13 residues. CDR3 bases: TGTGCCAGCAGCCAGGGACCGGTCGTTGAGCAGTTCTTC. Translation: CASSQGPVVEQFF.

This clonotype was seen at least ten times. This chain links TRBV6-1 with TRBJ1-5; 7 bases agree with TRBD1. The germline V gene encodes CDR1 MNHNS and CDR2 SASEGT. Trimming at V came to 6 bases and at J to 7 bases, leaving 12 bases not matched to a gene. This CDR3 comprises 15 residues. CDR3 bases: TGTGCCAGCAGGGACTCACAGGGGATAGGGCAGCCCCAGCATTTT. As protein: CASRDSQGIGQPQHF.

This clonotype turned up a few times. V and J are TRBV13 and TRBJ1-1, with a weak D call TRBD1 (6 bases). The ends were cut back, 5 bases at V and 4 bases at J, with 11 bases in the middle. This CDR3 comprises 13 residues. CDR1 and CDR2 from the germline V gene are PRHDT and FYEKMQ (reference sequence). CDR3 nucleotide sequence: TGTGCCAGCAGCATAACGACAGGCACTGAAGCTTTCTTT. As protein: CASSITTGTEAFF.

The chain joins TRBV2 to TRBJ1-2; TRBD1 matches 8 bases. Losses at the gene ends were 5 bases for V and 1 base for J; bases not matched to a gene: 3. Germline V CDR1 and CDR2: SNHLY, FYNNEI. The CDR3 spans 14 residues. The CDR3 sequence is CASSRTGLNYGYTF. CDR3 DNA sequence: TGTGCCAGCAGTCGGACAGGGCTTAACTATGGCTACACCTTC. Filled out from reference TRBV2 and TRBJ1-2, the complete variable domain reads EPEVTQTPSHQVTQMGQEVILRCVPISNHLYFYWYRQILGQKVEFLVSFYNNEISEKSEIFDDQFSVERPDGSNFTLKIRSTKLEDSAMYFCASSRTGLNYGYTFGSGTRLTVV.

The gene calls are TRBV11-2 and TRBJ1-1; no reliable D call. The CDR3 runs to 13 residues. The germline gives CDR1 SGHAT, CDR2 FQNNGV. Deletions cut 0 bases from V and 4 bases from J, with 6 bases between. For the CDR3, the DNA is TGTGCCAGCAGCTTAGAGCCGACCACTGAAGCTTTCTTT. It translates to CASSLEPTTEAFF.

For this clonotype: This could be a read error, since a much larger clone is one nucleotide away. It is likely a read error, because the conserved phenylalanine at the end of the CDR3 is missing. This chain links TRBV20-1 with TRBJ2-7, with a tentative D call TRBD2 (6 bases). The V end was cut by 5 bases, the J end by 3 bases, with 14 bases between. CDR3 length: 13 residues. Germline V lookup: CDR1 DFQATT, CDR2 SNEGSKA (reference sequence). This CDR3 reads CSAVGGLYYEQYS. The CDR3 region has the DNA TGCAGTGCTGTCGGGGGACTCTACTACGAGCAGTACTCC.

This clonotype was seen at least ten times. This CDR3 reads CASSLVGLAGGMGQQFF. For the CDR3, the DNA is TGTGCCAGCAGCTTAGTAGGACTAGCGGGAGGAATGGGTCAGCAGTTCTTC. The chain is built from TRBV7-9 and TRBJ2-1, with TRBD2 identical over 14 bases. CDR1 is SEHNR and CDR2 is FQNEAQ in the germline V gene (reference sequence). The CDR3 runs 17 residues. Trimming cost V 1 base and J 11 bases; bases outside gene matches: 10.

The chain is built from TRBV20-1 and TRBJ2-7; 8 bases are shared with TRBD2. V lost 4 bases to trimming and J lost 3 bases; unmatched junction nucleotides: 8. Germline values: CDR1 DFQATT, CDR2 SNEGSKA (reference sequence). The CDR3 is made up of 14 amino acids. The CDR3 reads CSAILAGPFYEQYF. The CDR3 DNA follows: TGCAGTGCTATTTTAGCGGGACCTTTCTACGAGCAGTACTTC.

This clonotype came up a few times. Here the CDR3 DNA reads TGTGCCAGCAGCTTATGGGGGGAGGTAGATACGCAGTATTTT. Protein: CASSLWGEVDTQYF. V usage is TRBV7-3 and J usage is TRBJ2-3, with D possibly being TRBD2 (6 bases). Germline V gene lookup returns CDR1 SGHTA and CDR2 FQGTGA. The germline V and J ends were trimmed by 2 bases and 5 bases, with 11 bases remaining between them. The CDR3 loop spans 14 amino acids. Using reference TRBV7-3 and TRBJ2-3 for the parts outside the CDR3, the full variable domain is GAGVSQTPSNKVTEKGKYVELRCDPISGHTALYWYRQSLGQGPEFLIYFQGTGAADDSGLPNDRFFAVRPEGSVSTLKIQRTERGDSAVYLCASSLWGEVDTQYFGPGTRLTVL.

This chain connects TRBV27 to TRBJ2-2; D call uncertain. This CDR3 region has 14 residues. V lost 2 bases to trimming and J lost 0 bases, with 4 bases between them. Germline lookup yields CDR1 MNHEY and CDR2 SMNVEV (reference sequence). The CDR3 loop is CASSLIPNTGELFF. As DNA, the CDR3 is TGTGCCAGCAGTTTAATCCCGAACACCGGGGAGCTGTTTTTT.

This clonotype was observed at least ten times. This chain joins TRBV12-3 or TRBV12-4 and TRBJ1-1, with D possibly matching TRBD1 (6 bases). This CDR3 has 12 residues. Between the trimmed V and J ends, which lost 7 bases and 5 bases, there was a span of 11 bases. CDR3 nucleotides: TGTGCCAGCAAACAGGGCGGGACTGAAGCTTTCTTT. It translates to CASKQGGTEAFF.

This clonotype was seen a handful of times. This sequence joins TRBV6-1 and TRBJ1-6; the D is unclear. Germline V CDR1 and CDR2: MNHNS, SASEGT. This CDR3 spans 13 amino acids. Trimming pared 0 bases from V and 8 bases from J, leaving 5 bases between. CDR3 nucleotides: TGTGCCAGCAGTGAAGCGCCTCATTCACCCCTCCACTTT. As protein: CASSEAPHSPLHF.

The table lists this clonotype with many counts. CDR3 in amino acids: CASSGQELGEAFF. The CDR3 DNA sequence: TGTGCCAGCAGTGGACAGGAGCTGGGTGAAGCTTTCTTT. The V gene is TRBV2, the J gene TRBJ1-1; a weak D match, TRBD1 (6 bases). V was cut by 4 bases and J by 7 bases, with 13 bases left in between. This CDR3 is 13 amino acids long. The V gene's germline CDR1 is SNHLY and CDR2 FYNNEI.

Ten or more counts support this clonotype. The V and J genes are TRBV3-1 and TRBJ1-1; D is unresolved. The length of the CDR3 is 12 residues. Trimming cost V 0 bases and J 7 bases, with 6 bases left between them. Looked up from germline, CDR1 is LGHDT and CDR2 is YNNKEL (reference sequence). Written as DNA, the CDR3 is TGTGCCAGCAGCCAAGATCCCAGTGAAGCTTTCTTT. It yields the protein CASSQDPSEAFF.

This clonotype was counted many times. The chain carries TRBV27 and TRBJ1-5; D not resolved. V was shortened by 1 base and J by 5 bases, with 9 bases between the two germline ends. CDR1 and CDR2 (germline): MNHEY, SMNVEV (reference sequence). The CDR3 spans 14 residues. The CDR3, as DNA: TGTGCCAGCAGTTTATTCGGGCCCCATCAGCCCCAGCATTTT. Encoded protein: CASSLFGPHQPQHF.

This chain joins TRBV29-1 and TRBJ2-7, with 12 bases identical to TRBD2. Losses at the gene ends were 1 base for V and 4 bases for J; bases not matched to a gene: 5. Germline V gene data show CDR1 as SQVTM and CDR2 as ANQGSEA. The CDR3 extends over 15 amino acids. In DNA form, the CDR3 reads TGCAGCGTTGAAGCGACTAGCGGGAGACTTTACGAGCAGTACTTC. Protein sequence: CSVEATSGRLYEQYF.

This clonotype occurred a few times. The chain has TRBV2 and TRBJ1-1, with no clear D. This CDR3 has 14 residues. From germline, CDR1 is SNHLY and CDR2 FYNNEI. Trimming removed 4 bases from V and 1 base from J, with 10 bases in between. The CDR3 region is CASSGRGANTEAFF. The CDR3, as DNA: TGTGCCAGCAGTGGTCGTGGTGCGAACACTGAAGCTTTCTTT.

This clonotype has at least ten counts. J is TRBJ2-7 and V is TRBV20-1, with D maybe TRBD2 (6 bases). The V gene lost 8 bases and the J gene lost 5 bases, with 19 bases spanning the gap. CDR1 and CDR2 (germline): DFQATT, SNEGSKA (reference sequence). This CDR3 has 13 amino acids. The chain's CDR3 is CSSPPGSKNEQYF. DNA of the CDR3: TGCAGTTCACCTCCCGGGAGTAAAAACGAGCAGTACTTC.

The sample holds many counts of this clonotype. This chain links TRBV7-2 with TRBJ1-3; D call uncertain. Germline V lookup: CDR1 SGHTA, CDR2 FQGNSA. CDR3 length equals 16 residues. Trimming stripped 4 bases from V and 0 bases from J, with 13 bases between. The CDR3, as DNA: TGTGCCAGCAGCTCCGCGCGTGACAACTCTGGAAACACCATATATTTT. Translated, it gives CASSSARDNSGNTIYF.

CDR3 sequence reads: CAWSAWRGYTF. CDR3 DNA: TGTGCCTGGAGTGCCTGGAGAGGCTACACCTTC. The chain has TRBV30 and TRBJ1-2; D is uncertain. The germline CDR1 and CDR2 sequences are GTSNPN and SVGIG (reference sequence). CDR3 length: 11 amino acids. V lost 1 base to trimming and J lost 8 bases, with 8 bases between them.

This clonotype was recorded many times. CDR3 sequence reads: CASSLRGGLWNTEAFF. CDR3 bases: TGTGCCAGCAGCTTAAGGGGTGGGCTTTGGAACACTGAAGCTTTCTTT. The chain employs TRBV11-2 and TRBJ1-1, with D possibly TRBD1 on 5 matching bases. In germline, CDR1 is SGHAT, CDR2 FQNNGV. This CDR3 has 16 residues. With 2 bases removed from V and 1 base from J, the gap between germline ends came to 14 bases.

This clonotype was detected only a few times. The germline gene is not matched at one end of the junction; a read error may be the cause. V is TRBV4-1 and J is TRBJ2-4, with D unclear. Germline V CDR1 and CDR2: MGHRA, YSYEKL. The length of the CDR3 is 13 residues. The CDR3 loop reads CASRALAQNIQYF. CDR3 bases: TGCGCCAGCAGGGCCTTAGCCCAAAACATTCAGTACTTC.

This clonotype showed up many times. V and J are TRBV2 and TRBJ2-7; D is ambiguous. This CDR3 is 13 amino acids long. CDR1 and CDR2 from the germline V gene are SNHLY and FYNNEI. Trimming removed 3 bases at V and 2 bases at J, with 8 bases between. The CDR3 bases are TGTGCCAGCAGTGAGTCCCCGGCCTACGAGCAGTACTTC. This sequence encodes CASSESPAYEQYF.

The chain links TRBV7-6 to TRBJ1-1, with TRBD1 matching 9 bases. Germline loops: CDR1 SGHVS, CDR2 FNYEAQ. The CDR3 totals 18 residues. V gave up 1 base and J gave up 0 bases; unmatched junction bases: 9. CDR3 in DNA: TGTGCCAGCAGCTTAGGCGGTTGGACAGGGGCGTTGAACACTGAAGCTTTCTTT. This encodes CASSLGGWTGALNTEAFF.

Many counts were recorded for this clonotype. This chain uses TRBV28 with TRBJ2-1; TRBD1 might be the D (5 bases). Trimming shortened V by 5 bases and J by 6 bases, and 11 bases separated the two germline ends. Germline-derived CDR1 and CDR2 are MDHEN and SYDVKM. The CDR3 runs 13 residues. CDR3: CASSPRQFNEQFF. The CDR3 DNA reads TGTGCCAGCAGTCCTCGACAGTTCAATGAGCAGTTCTTC.

This clonotype was seen many times. Here the CDR3 reads CAWMERLAGELFF. The CDR3 nucleotides are TGTGCCTGGATGGAAAGGTTGGCCGGGGAGCTGTTTTTT. This chain uses TRBV30 with TRBJ2-2; D ambiguous. Germline CDR1 reads GTSNPN; CDR2 reads SVGIG (reference sequence). The CDR3 contains 13 residues. The V and J ends lost 4 bases and 6 bases respectively, with 12 bases between them.

This clonotype occurred many times. The V gene is TRBV18, the J gene TRBJ2-2; no definite D call. The germline V gene encodes CDR1 KGHSH and CDR2 LQKENI. The CDR3 is 15 amino acids. The V and J ends lost 3 bases and 0 bases respectively, with 8 bases between them. CDR3 sequence reads: CASSPTTSNTGELFF. The CDR3 DNA sequence: TGTGCCAGCTCACCTACGACATCGAACACCGGGGAGCTGTTTTTT.

J is TRBJ1-4 and V is TRBV5-1; D not resolved. The V gene's germline CDR1 is SGHRS and CDR2 YFSETQ. V gave up 5 bases and J gave up 7 bases, with 9 bases separating them. The length of the CDR3 is 12 residues. The CDR3 loop reads CASSLSGEKLFF. CDR3 DNA sequence: TGCGCCAGCAGTCTCTCCGGTGAAAAACTGTTTTTT.